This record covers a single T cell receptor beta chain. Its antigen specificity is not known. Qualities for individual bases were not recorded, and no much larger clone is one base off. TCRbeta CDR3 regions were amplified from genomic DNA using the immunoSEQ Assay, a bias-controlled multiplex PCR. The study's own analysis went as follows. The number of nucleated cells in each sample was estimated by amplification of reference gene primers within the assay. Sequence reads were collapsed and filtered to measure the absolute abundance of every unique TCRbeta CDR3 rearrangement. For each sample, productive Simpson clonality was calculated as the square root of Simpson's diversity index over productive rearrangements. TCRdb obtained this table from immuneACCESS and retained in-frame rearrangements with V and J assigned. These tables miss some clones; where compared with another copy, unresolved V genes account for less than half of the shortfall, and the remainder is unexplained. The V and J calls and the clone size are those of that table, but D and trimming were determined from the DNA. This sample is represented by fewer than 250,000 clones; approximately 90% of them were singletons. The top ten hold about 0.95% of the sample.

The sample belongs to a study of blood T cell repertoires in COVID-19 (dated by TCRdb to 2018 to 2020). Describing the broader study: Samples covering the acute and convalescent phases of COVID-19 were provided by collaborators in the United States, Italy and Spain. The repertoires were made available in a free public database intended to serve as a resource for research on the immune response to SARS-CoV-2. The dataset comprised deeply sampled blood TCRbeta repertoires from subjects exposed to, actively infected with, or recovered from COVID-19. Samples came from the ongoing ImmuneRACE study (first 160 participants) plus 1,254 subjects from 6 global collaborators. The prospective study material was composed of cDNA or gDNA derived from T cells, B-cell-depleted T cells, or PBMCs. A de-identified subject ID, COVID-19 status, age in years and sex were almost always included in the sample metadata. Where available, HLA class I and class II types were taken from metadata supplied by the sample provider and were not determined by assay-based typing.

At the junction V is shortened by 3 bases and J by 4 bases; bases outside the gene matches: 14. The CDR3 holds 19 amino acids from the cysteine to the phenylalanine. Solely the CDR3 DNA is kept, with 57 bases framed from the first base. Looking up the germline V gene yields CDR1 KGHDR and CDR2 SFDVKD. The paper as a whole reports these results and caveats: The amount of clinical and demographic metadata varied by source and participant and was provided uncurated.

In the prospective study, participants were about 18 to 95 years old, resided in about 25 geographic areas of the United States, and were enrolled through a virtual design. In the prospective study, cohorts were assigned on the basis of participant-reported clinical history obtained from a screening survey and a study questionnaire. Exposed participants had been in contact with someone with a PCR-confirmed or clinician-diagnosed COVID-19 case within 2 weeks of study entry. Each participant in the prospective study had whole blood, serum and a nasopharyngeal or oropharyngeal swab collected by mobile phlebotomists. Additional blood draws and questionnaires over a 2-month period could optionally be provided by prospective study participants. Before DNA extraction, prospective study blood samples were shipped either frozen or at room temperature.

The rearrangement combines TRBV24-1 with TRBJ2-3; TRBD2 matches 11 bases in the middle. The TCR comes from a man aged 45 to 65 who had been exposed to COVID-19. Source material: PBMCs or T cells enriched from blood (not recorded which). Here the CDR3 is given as CATSDPDPIAGGWADTQYF. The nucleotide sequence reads TGTGCCACCAGTGATCCTGATCCCATAGCGGGAGGGTGGGCAGATACGCAGTATTTT.